Included here is one T cell receptor (beta chain) sequence, with context. It lacks a known antigen. No quality values exist for individual bases; no much larger clone is one base distant. Within the sample, other DNA sequences also encode this same CDR3. V is reduced by 2 bases and J by 7 bases, leaving a spacing of 5 bases between them. Reading the germline V gene (reference sequence) gives CDR1 LNHDA and CDR2 SQIVND. The CDR3 covers 12 residues, taking in both the cysteine and the phenylalanine. Only CDR3 DNA is held: 36 bases, read in frame from base 1. The protocol used for the library was the immunoSEQ multiplex PCR assay. For the original study's pipeline: A statistical classification framework was built to diagnose cytomegalovirus status from the catalog of TCR beta chain sequences. The immuneACCESS repertoire file appears here via TCRdb, limited to in-frame rearrangements. These files lack a portion of the clones; in checked studies, under half of the deficit traces to unresolved V genes, and the cause of the others is not known. The V and J calls and the clone size are those of that table, but D and trimming were determined from the DNA. This sample comprises more than 200,000 clones, 90% of them detected only once. The top ten clonotypes cover approximately 3.1% of the sample.

This sample is part of a study of cytomegalovirus exposure and HLA in healthy donors (dated by TCRdb to 2017 to 2019). Context from the whole study: The 500 to 700 repertoires of the first cohort and the approximately 130 validation repertoires were produced on the same platform, according to a later analysis. In addition to the first cohort of several hundred subjects, a separate validation cohort of around 110 different subjects was used. High-throughput TCR immunosequencing, statistical association of individual TCRs with disease status, and machine learning were combined to predict cytomegalovirus infection status. The study aimed to test whether signatures of past pathogen exposure could be identified by cataloging public T cell receptors.

The donors belonged to the validation cohort of under 150 subjects, which was separate from the approximately 700-subject first cohort. Overall study outcomes, separate from this receptor: Three of the identified cytomegalovirus-associated TCR beta chains were confirmed in vitro to be specific for cytomegalovirus antigens. Most TCR sequences were observed very rarely across donors, whereas some public TCRs were present in many individuals. It was suggested by the authors that the approach could potentially be generalized to other disease states and immunological phenotypes. In a later analysis, TCRs clustered in the first cohort were found to also tend to co-occur in the 120 or so validation repertoires, with approximately 95% of cluster scores above 0. In the study, about 150 TCR beta chains were listed as associated with cytomegalovirus. All 120 or so repertoires were used to score co-occurrence in the validation cohort in a later analysis, because that analysis had no HLA typing for the cohort. The classifier was reported to diagnose cytomegalovirus status with high specificity and sensitivity in both the original and validation cohorts.

This clonotype originated in a woman under 40 in good health and CMV-seronegative. The receptor chain draws on TRBV19 and TRBJ2-2; the D gene is unclear. Sequencing used PBMCs. The DNA sequence follows: TGTGCCAGTAGTATACGTAGCGGGGAGCTGTTTTTT. This sequence encodes CASSIRSGELFF. Joined to the reference TRBV19 and TRBJ2-2 proteins, this CDR3 gives the full variable domain: DGGITQSPKYLFRKEGQNVTLSCEQNLNHDAMYWYRQDPGQGLRLIYYSQIVNDFQKGDIAEGYSVSREKKESFPLTVTSAQKNPTAFYLCASSIRSGELFFGEGSRLTVL.